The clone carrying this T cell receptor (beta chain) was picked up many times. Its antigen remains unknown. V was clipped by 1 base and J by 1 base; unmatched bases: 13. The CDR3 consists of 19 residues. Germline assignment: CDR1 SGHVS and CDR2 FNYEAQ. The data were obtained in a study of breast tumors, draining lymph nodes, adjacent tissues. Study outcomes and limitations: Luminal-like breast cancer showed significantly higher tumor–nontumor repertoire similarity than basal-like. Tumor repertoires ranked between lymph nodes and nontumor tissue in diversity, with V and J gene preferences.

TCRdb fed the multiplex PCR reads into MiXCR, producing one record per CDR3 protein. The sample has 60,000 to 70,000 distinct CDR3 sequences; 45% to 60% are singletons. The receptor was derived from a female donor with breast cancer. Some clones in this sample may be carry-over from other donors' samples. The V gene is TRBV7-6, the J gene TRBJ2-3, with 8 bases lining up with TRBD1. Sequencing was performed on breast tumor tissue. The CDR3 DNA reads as TGTGCCAGCAGCTTAGAACGACCGAGCTGGACAGGGCGCACAGATACGCAGTATTTT. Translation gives CASSLERPSWTGRTDTQYF.